This TCR beta chain was observed in a study of metastatic and nonmetastatic thyroid tumors. V lost 4 bases and J lost 7, with 10 bases in between. Germline V gives CDR1 SQVTM, CDR2 ANQGSEA. The CDR3 extends over 12 amino acids. This clone has at least ten counts. Each patient went into thyroid surgery without having received any treatment. TCRdb reanalyzed the PCR reads via MiXCR. The table includes around 64,000 clones, just over 4% detected once. The TCR originated in a female donor with papillary thyroid cancer or a benign thyroid nodule (not recorded which). Some clones in this sample may be carry-over from other donors' samples. The sequenced sample was blood. The chain is built from TRBV29-1 and TRBJ2-2; no clear D. This chain's CDR3 is CSVVGWHGELFF. CDR3 bases: TGCAGCGTTGTGGGGTGGCACGGGGAGCTGTTTTTT.